This T cell receptor beta chain was sequenced for a study of blood T cell repertoires in COVID-19. Whole-study context: Material from acute and convalescent COVID-19 was sourced from the United States, Italy and Spain.

The CDR3 runs to 14 residues. Germline lookup yields CDR1 SGHAT and CDR2 FQDESV (reference sequence). V lost 4 bases and J 10 bases, leaving 17 bases between the germline ends. The repertoire was sequenced with immunoSEQ multiplex PCR; TCRdb's copy has only in-frame clones and lacks some. The repertoire has around 300,000 clones, roughly nine tenths of them found once; the top ten carry 2.5% to 3%. Allocation to cohorts depended on clinical history reported by the participants. V is TRBV11-1 and J is TRBJ2-1, with D tentatively TRBD1 (6 bases). The sequenced material came from PBMCs or T cells enriched from blood (not recorded which). The receptor comes from a woman aged 45-60 years who had recovered from COVID-19. The CDR3 is CASSSGRGNREQFF. CDR3 bases: TGTGCCAGCAGCTCGGGCAGGGGAAATCGCGAGCAGTTCTTC.